This T cell receptor (beta chain) is drawn from a study of cytomegalovirus exposure and HLA in healthy donors. Trimming cost V 5 bases and J 3 bases; bases outside gene matches: 12. Germline-derived CDR1 and CDR2 are SEHNR and FQNEAQ (reference sequence). The length of the CDR3 is 18 residues. Amplification used 60 Vbeta primers and 13 Jbeta primers. The protocol was immunoSEQ multiplex PCR, while the TCRdb copy is restricted to in-frame clones and leaves out a portion. The sample lists roughly 100,000 clones, about 70% seen once, with approximately 3% in the top ten. Input material: PBMCs. The rearrangement uses TRBV7-9 and TRBJ2-3; 12 positions agree with TRBD1. The clonotype was recovered from a young man in good health and CMV-seronegative. The CDR3 bases are TGTGCCAGCAGCCTCGGGACAGGGGGCATGGTTATGACAGATACGCAGTATTTT. This gives the protein CASSLGTGGMVMTDTQYF.